This T cell receptor beta chain is drawn from a study of T-cell reconstitution after alpha-beta-depleted transplantation in children. V lost 4 bases to trimming and J lost 9 bases, with 10 bases between them. Germline lookup yields CDR1 MNHEY and CDR2 SMNVEV (reference sequence). The CDR3 runs 12 residues. Unique molecular identifiers tagged the TCRbeta library. TCRdb recomputed calls from the PCR reads with MiXCR, one row per CDR3 protein. The sample includes 100,000 to 120,000 distinct CDR3 sequences, about a tenth of them seen just once. This clonotype was found many times. The TCR originated in a human donor who donated a stem cell graft to a child with acute lymphoblastic leukemia. The rearrangement links TRBV27 to TRBJ1-5; no reliable D call. Sequencing used PBMCs from the stem cell graft donor, obtained from the stem cell graft. CDR3 nucleotide sequence: TGTGCCAGCAGTTACGGGGATGGGCCCCAGCATTTT. Translating gives CASSYGDGPQHF.